These 31 T cell receptor beta chains were all obtained from the same sample, sequenced in a study of T cells in women clearing cervical HPV infection. Sequencing was performed with immunoSEQ multiplex PCR; in TCRdb, only in-frame clones are kept and a portion is missing. This sample's table has about 39,000 clones. Input material: blood buffy coat. The receptors shown here come from a woman aged 18 to 69 with a cervical HPV16 infection that either progressed to CIN3+ or cleared (not recorded which).

As regards this clone: The read ends 3 residues early relative to the CDR3; the germline J gene fills the gap. The chain employs TRBV2 and TRBJ1-3; D perhaps matches TRBD1 (6 bases). There are 15 residues in the CDR3. V was trimmed by 9 bases and J by 4 bases, leaving 19 bases between them. Germline lookup yields CDR1 SNHLY and CDR2 FYNNEI. CDR3 bases read: TGTGCCAGACAAGATGGGGGGGCCGGGGGAAACACC. Translation: CARQDGGAGGNT. From start to end, the CDR3 is CARQDGGAGGNTIYF.

The CDR3 here is CASMIRRPNTEAFF. CDR3 DNA (partial): TGCGCCAGCATGATACGCAGGCCGAACACTGAA. This chain joins TRBV23-1 and TRBJ1-1, with D uncertain. The missing CDR3 end, 3 residues past where the read stops, is filled in from the germline J gene. TRBV23-1 counts as an open reading frame of uncertain function. V lost 7 bases and J 1 base, leaving 13 bases between the germline ends. The length of the CDR3 is 14 residues.

A note on this clone: Read data end 3 residues before the CDR3 end; the end is taken from the germline J gene. The gene calls are TRBV12-3 or TRBV12-4 and TRBJ1-1; perhaps TRBD1 as D (5 bases). V was trimmed by 5 bases and J by 7 bases, leaving 14 bases between them. The CDR3 has 13 amino acids. The CDR3: CASSVGGIGEAFF. The sequenced CDR3 bases are TGTGCCAGCAGTGTGGGGGGGATTGGTGAA.

Turning to this clone: The CDR3 is cut off 3 residues early in the read; its end comes from the germline J gene. The chain links TRBV4-1 to TRBJ2-5; the match to TRBD1 covers 10 bases. J lost 5 bases, V lost 3 bases, and 9 bases had no gene match. The CDR3 totals 16 residues. Germline V gene lookup returns CDR1 MGHRA and CDR2 YSYEKL. The sequenced part of the CDR3 DNA is TGCGCCAGCAGCCATGTCCCGGGACAGGGGTCGGAGACC. Translation gives CASSHVPGQGSET. The CDR3 in full is CASSHVPGQGSETQYF.

Remarks on this clone: Sequencing ends 3 residues short of the CDR3 end; the germline J gene provides the rest. The J gene is TRBJ1-1, the V gene TRBV5-1; 7 bases line up with TRBD1. Germline V lookup: CDR1 SGHRS, CDR2 YFSETQ. The J segment lost 6 bases and the V segment lost 0 bases, leaving 8 bases of the junction unmatched. The length of the CDR3 is 15 residues. The CDR3 DNA, read in part, is TGCGCCAGCAGCTTGGATACAGGGGTATTTGCTGAA. Translating gives CASSLDTGVFAE. The complete CDR3 sequence is CASSLDTGVFAEAFF.

With respect to this clone: Read sequence stops 3 residues before the CDR3 end, and the germline J gene provides the missing end. This sequence joins TRBV10-3 and TRBJ1-5, with D unresolved. This CDR3 has 13 amino acids. Germline V lookup: CDR1 ENHRY, CDR2 SYGVKD. V was cut by 0 bases and J by 5 bases, with 5 bases left in between. Incomplete CDR3 DNA: TGTGCCATCAGTGAGTCTGGCCATCAGCCC. Residues: CAISESGHQP. The CDR3, in full, reads CAISESGHQPQHF.

In regard to this clone: The CDR3 is cut off 3 residues early in the read; its end comes from the germline J gene. The rearrangement links TRBV6-2 or TRBV6-3 to TRBJ1-1; D might be TRBD1 (5 bases). V lost 0 bases, J lost 3 bases, and 8 bases lay in between. This CDR3 spans 14 amino acids. CDR1 MNHEY and CDR2 SVGEGT come from the germline V gene. CDR3 bases read: TGTGCCAGCAGTTACTCGGGGGGGGACACTGAA. Amino acid sequence: CASSYSGGDTE. The CDR3 reads in full as CASSYSGGDTEAFF.

Remarks on this clone: The read finishes 3 residues shy of the CDR3 end, and the germline J gene is used to complete it. The V gene is TRBV7-2, the J gene TRBJ2-3; unclear D gene. CDR3 size: 15 residues. V was trimmed by 4 bases and J by 0 bases, leaving 11 bases between them. CDR1 is SGHTA, CDR2 FQGNSA, per germline. CDR3 sequence reads: CASSSEPLSTDTQYF. The part of the CDR3 DNA that was read is TGTGCCAGCAGCTCCGAGCCGCTAAGCACAGATACG. The full variable domain, its missing parts supplied by reference TRBV7-2 and TRBJ2-3, is GAGVSQSPSNKVTEKGKDVELRCDPISGHTALYWYRQSLGQGLEFLIYFQGNSAPDKSGLPSDRFSAERTGGSVSTLTIQRTQQEDSAVYLCASSSEPLSTDTQYFGPGTRLTVL.

A word on this clone: The sequenced fragment ends 3 residues before the CDR3 boundary, so the rest is inferred from the germline J gene. The J gene is TRBJ2-5, the V gene TRBV7-8; D perhaps matches TRBD1 (6 bases). Germline-derived CDR1 and CDR2 are SGHVS and FQNEAQ. CDR3 length: 11 residues. V was clipped by 6 bases and J by 6 bases, with 8 bases between them. The chain's CDR3 is CASRGGQTQYF. The sequenced CDR3 bases are TGTGCCAGCAGAGGGGGACAGACC.

As to this clone: Read data end 3 residues before the CDR3 end; the end is taken from the germline J gene. The chain joins TRBV20-1 to TRBJ2-3, with a possible D match to TRBD2 (6 bases). Per germline, CDR1 DFQATT and CDR2 SNEGSKA (reference sequence). Trimming shortened V by 0 bases and J by 6 bases, and 22 bases separated the two germline ends. The CDR3 is made up of 17 amino acids. The sequenced CDR3 bases are TGCAGTGCTAGAGAACTCCTCCGACTAGTAGGCTCGGATACG. Encoded protein: CSARELLRLVGSDT. The whole CDR3 is CSARELLRLVGSDTQYF.

With regard to this clone: The CDR3 extends 3 residues past the end of the read, so its final part is completed from the germline J gene. The chain combines TRBV7-3 with TRBJ2-3; 12 bases line up with TRBD2. The CDR3 totals 14 residues. Germline V gene sequence: CDR1 SGHTA, CDR2 FQGTGA. V shed 5 bases and J 4 bases; nucleotides not matched to a gene: 1. The part of the CDR3 DNA that was read is TGTGCCAGCAGCCTAGCGGGGGGGGCAGATACG. Amino acid sequence: CASSLAGGADT. The full CDR3 sequence reads CASSLAGGADTQYF.

As regards this clone: The CDR3 extends 3 residues past the end of the read, so its final part is completed from the germline J gene. The V call is TRBV5-1, the J call TRBJ2-1, with a weak D call TRBD2 (5 bases). The V gene's germline CDR1 is SGHRS and CDR2 YFSETQ. V was cut by 0 bases and J by 0 bases, with 7 bases left in between. The CDR3 has 15 amino acids. The sequenced part of the CDR3 DNA is TGCGCCAGCAGCTTGGCCGAGGGCTCCTACAATGAG. Amino acid sequence: CASSLAEGSYNE. The entire CDR3 is CASSLAEGSYNEQFF.

On this clone itself: The read ends 3 residues before the CDR3 terminus; that terminus is restored from the germline J gene. The V and J genes are TRBV7-3 and TRBJ2-3; the D is unclear. This CDR3 contains 16 residues. Germline loops: CDR1 SGHTA, CDR2 FQGTGA. Trimming shortened V by 2 bases and J by 0 bases, and 12 bases separated the two germline ends. The CDR3 is CASSLGFGQSTDTQYF. Partial CDR3 DNA: TGTGCCAGCAGCTTAGGTTTTGGGCAGAGCACAGATACG.

For this clone: The DNA ends 3 residues before the CDR3 does, and the rest of the CDR3 is filled in from the germline J gene. The chain carries TRBV18 and TRBJ1-2, with 7 bases aligning to TRBD1. This CDR3 region has 14 residues. Trimming took 4 bases from V and 5 from J; bases not matched to a gene: 7. CDR1 is KGHSH and CDR2 is LQKENI in the germline V gene. The part of the CDR3 DNA that was read is TGTGCCAGCTCACGAAACGACAGGGCGTATGGC. Amino acids: CASSRNDRAYG. The full CDR3 reads CASSRNDRAYGYTF.

Worth noting for this clone: The read gets to within 3 residues of the CDR3 end, and the germline J gene fills in the rest. V and J are TRBV5-1 and TRBJ2-5, with a tentative D call TRBD2 (6 bases). This CDR3 has 14 amino acids. Germline V lookup: CDR1 SGHRS, CDR2 YFSETQ. Trimming stripped 4 bases from V and 2 bases from J, with 12 bases between. The CDR3 loop is CASSRQGLQETQYF. CDR3 bases read: TGCGCCAGCAGCCGTCAGGGACTGCAAGAGACC. Using reference TRBV5-1 and TRBJ2-5 for the parts outside the CDR3, the full variable domain is KAGVTQTPRYLIKTRGQQVTLSCSPISGHRSVSWYQQTPGQGLQFLFEYFSETQRNKGNFPGRFSGRQFSNSRSEMNVSTLELGDSALYLCASSRQGLQETQYFGPGTRLLVL.

Partial CDR3 DNA: TGTGCCAGCAGTGAATTCAGGCAAAATGGC. Translated: CASSEFRQNG. The whole CDR3 reads CASSEFRQNGYTF. The chain carries TRBV2 and TRBJ1-2, with no clear D. The sequenced fragment ends 3 residues before the CDR3 boundary, so the rest is inferred from the germline J gene. V was pared by 2 bases and J by 6 bases, with 10 bases between. The CDR3 contains 13 residues. The germline CDR1 and CDR2 sequences are SNHLY and FYNNEI.

As for this clone: The read terminates 3 residues before the CDR3 end, so the remaining end is supplied by the germline J gene. The rearrangement uses TRBV10-1 and TRBJ2-3; 7 nucleotides agree with TRBD2. The CDR3 is 14 residues long. With 4 bases clipped from V and 4 bases from J, the junction kept 5 bases outside the gene matches. The germline gives CDR1 WNHNN, CDR2 SYGVQD (reference sequence). The DNA read from the CDR3 is TGCGCCAGCAGTGTAAGCGGGGCCTCAGATACG. This encodes CASSVSGASDT. The whole CDR3 sequence reads CASSVSGASDTQYF.

Comment on this clone: The read halts 3 residues ahead of the CDR3 end, with the missing end drawn from the germline J gene. V is TRBV5-6 and J is TRBJ1-4; 7 bases align to TRBD1. CDR3 size: 14 residues. From germline, CDR1 is SGHDT and CDR2 YYEEEE. V gave up 1 base and J gave up 3 bases; unmatched junction bases: 0. The sequenced CDR3 bases are TGTGCCAGCAGCTTGACAGGGGCTAATGAAAAA. As protein: CASSLTGANEK. The entire CDR3 is CASSLTGANEKLFF.

Worth noting for this clone: The read ends 3 residues early relative to the CDR3; the germline J gene fills the gap. The rearrangement joins TRBV13 to TRBJ1-4; a weak D match, TRBD1 (6 bases). Germline lookup yields CDR1 PRHDT and CDR2 FYEKMQ (reference sequence). V was clipped by 4 bases and J by 7 bases, with 7 bases between them. The CDR3 runs 12 residues. The DNA read from the CDR3 is TGTGCCAGCAGCTCACAGGGTGAAAAA. Encoded protein: CASSSQGEK. The whole CDR3 reads CASSSQGEKLFF.

As to this clone: From the germline J gene comes the end of the CDR3, since the read stops 3 residues before it. The chain combines TRBV6-1 with TRBJ1-2; D is perhaps TRBD1 (5 bases). Germline CDR1 reads MNHNS; CDR2 reads SASEGT. Trimming cost V 3 bases and J 4 bases, with 9 bases left between them. This CDR3 contains 13 residues. CDR3 DNA (partial): TGTGCCAGCAGTGACCGGGGGACCTATGGC. This gives the protein CASSDRGTYG. The entire CDR3 reads CASSDRGTYGYTF.

As concerns this clone: The read finishes 3 residues shy of the CDR3 end, and the germline J gene is used to complete it. The rearrangement links TRBV29-1 to TRBJ2-2; 8 positions match TRBD1. The CDR3 spans 13 residues. Germline CDR1 reads SQVTM; CDR2 reads ANQGSEA. The ends lost 7 bases at V and 6 bases at J; junction bases unmatched: 7. CDR3 DNA, as far as it was read: TGCAGCGCCGAGGGCAGGGGGCCCGGGGAG. This sequence encodes CSAEGRGPGE. The full CDR3 sequence reads CSAEGRGPGELFF.

As for this clone: Coverage ceases 3 residues before the CDR3 finishes, and the germline J gene fills in the end. The chain employs TRBV2 and TRBJ2-2; 10 nucleotides line up with TRBD2. Trimming removed 8 bases from V and 7 bases from J; junction bases left unmatched: 7. This CDR3 contains 14 residues. Germline V gives CDR1 SNHLY, CDR2 FYNNEI. Incomplete CDR3 DNA: TGTGCCAGCGGTAGCGGGGGGAGTAACGGGGAG. Translating gives CASGSGGSNGE. The full CDR3 protein is CASGSGGSNGELFF. Variable domain in full (rest from reference TRBV2 and TRBJ2-2): EPEVTQTPSHQVTQMGQEVILRCVPISNHLYFYWYRQILGQKVEFLVSFYNNEISEKSEIFDDQFSVERPDGSNFTLKIRSTKLEDSAMYFCASGSGGSNGELFFGEGSRLTVL.

A note on this clone: The read ends 3 residues before the CDR3 terminus; that terminus is restored from the germline J gene. The V call is TRBV9, the J call TRBJ2-2, with D perhaps given as TRBD1 or TRBD2 (6 bases each). CDR1 is SGDLS and CDR2 is YYNGEE in the germline V gene. This CDR3 region has 15 residues. Trimming pared 3 bases from V and 2 bases from J, leaving 11 bases between. Partial CDR3 DNA: TGTGCCAGCAGCGGCGGGACAACTAACACCGGGGAG. Encoded protein: CASSGGTTNTGE. The entire CDR3 sequence reads CASSGGTTNTGELFF.

CDR3 in amino acids: CASSDRDISPLHF. The CDR3 bases that were read are TGTGCCAGCAGTGACAGGGACATCTCACCC. This sequence joins TRBV2 and TRBJ1-6, with D maybe TRBD1 (6 bases). The read terminates 3 residues before the CDR3 end, so the remaining end is supplied by the germline J gene. Between the trimmed V and J ends, which lost 3 bases and 10 bases, there was a span of 10 bases. The CDR3 runs 13 residues. Germline lookup yields CDR1 SNHLY and CDR2 FYNNEI.

About this clone itself: The read falls 3 residues short of the CDR3 end, and the missing part is taken from the germline J gene. This chain joins TRBV5-1 and TRBJ2-5; 13 bases line up with TRBD2. With V trimmed by 0 bases and J by 5 bases, 13 bases remained unmatched. CDR1 SGHRS and CDR2 YFSETQ come from the germline V gene. The length of the CDR3 is 19 residues. Incomplete CDR3 DNA: TGCGCCAGCAGCTTGGCCGGGACTAGCGGGGTCACTTCCAGGGAGACC. Its translation: CASSLAGTSGVTSRET. The complete CDR3 sequence is CASSLAGTSGVTSRETQYF.

On this clone itself: Coverage ceases 3 residues before the CDR3 finishes, and the germline J gene fills in the end. The V and J genes are TRBV11-3 and TRBJ2-5, with D tentatively TRBD1 (5 bases). V was trimmed by 1 base and J by 1 base, leaving 10 bases between them. Germline assignment: CDR1 SGHNT and CDR2 YENEEA. The CDR3 contains 15 residues. The covered CDR3 bases are TGTGCCAGCAGCTTAGGCAGGGTGGGCCAAGAGACC. It translates to CASSLGRVGQET. The whole CDR3 region reads CASSLGRVGQETQYF.

The part of the CDR3 DNA that was read is TGTGCCAGCAGCCAAGATGCCAGCGGGGAAGCAGATACG. It is translated as CASSQDASGEADT. The entire CDR3 reads CASSQDASGEADTQYF. The chain carries TRBV4-2 and TRBJ2-3; 7 nucleotides align to TRBD2. Sequencing ends 3 residues short of the CDR3 end; the germline J gene provides the rest. The CDR3 has 16 residues. Germline assignment: CDR1 LGHNA and CDR2 YNFKEQ. With V trimmed by 0 bases and J by 4 bases, 7 bases remained unmatched.

As for this clone: The CDR3 goes on 3 residues after the read ends, and that part is filled in from the germline J gene. V is TRBV20-1 and J is TRBJ1-1, with D possibly matching TRBD1 (5 bases). Trimming took 3 bases from V and 4 from J, leaving 18 bases between them. Looked up from germline, CDR1 is DFQATT and CDR2 is SNEGSKA (reference sequence). The CDR3 totals 15 residues. The CDR3 DNA, read in part, is TGCAGTGCTAGTAGTGTCCCAGGGAGGCCCACTGAA. Translated: CSASSVPGRPTE. The full CDR3 protein reads CSASSVPGRPTEAFF.

Notes on this clone: The read terminates 3 residues before the CDR3 end, so the remaining end is supplied by the germline J gene. This chain connects TRBV20-1 to TRBJ2-3, with TRBD2 identical over 12 bases. This CDR3 has 15 amino acids. J lost 5 bases, V lost 3 bases, and 6 bases had no gene match. From germline, CDR1 is DFQATT and CDR2 SNEGSKA (reference sequence). The CDR3 here is CSASTSGGQIDTQYF. The DNA read from the CDR3 is TGCAGTGCTAGTACTAGCGGGGGGCAAATAGATACG.

A remark on this clone: The read falls 3 residues short of the CDR3 end, and the missing part is taken from the germline J gene. The rearrangement uses TRBV19 and TRBJ2-7; D perhaps matches TRBD1 (6 bases). CDR1 is LNHDA, CDR2 SQIVND, per germline (reference sequence). The CDR3 covers 13 residues. Trimming shortened V by 4 bases and J by 6 bases, and 13 bases separated the two germline ends. CDR3: CASSRGTGSEQYF. Incomplete CDR3 DNA: TGTGCCAGTAGTAGAGGAACAGGGAGCGAG.

Concerning this clone: The observed sequence ends 3 residues before the CDR3 terminus, with the missing tail filled in from the germline J gene. The rearrangement joins TRBV5-1 to TRBJ2-5; 7 bases agree with TRBD1. This CDR3 has 15 residues. V lost 1 base and J lost 1; bases outside the gene matches: 4. Germline V gives CDR1 SGHRS, CDR2 YFSETQ. The sequenced part of the CDR3 DNA is TGCGCCAGCAGCTTGACGGGACAGCCCCAAGAGACC. This translates into CASSLTGQPQET. The CDR3 in full is CASSLTGQPQETQYF.